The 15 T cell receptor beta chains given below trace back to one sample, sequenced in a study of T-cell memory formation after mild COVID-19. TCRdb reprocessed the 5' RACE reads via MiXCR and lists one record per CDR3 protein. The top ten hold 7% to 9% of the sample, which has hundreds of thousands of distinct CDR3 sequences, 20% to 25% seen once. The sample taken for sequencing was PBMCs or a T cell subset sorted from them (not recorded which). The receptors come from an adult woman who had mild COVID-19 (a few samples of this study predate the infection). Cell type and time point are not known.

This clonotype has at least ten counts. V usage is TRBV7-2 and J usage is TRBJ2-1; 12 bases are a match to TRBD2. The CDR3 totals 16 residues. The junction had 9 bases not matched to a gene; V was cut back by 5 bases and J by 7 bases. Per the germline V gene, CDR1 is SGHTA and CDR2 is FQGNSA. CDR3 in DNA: TGTGCCAGCAGCGAGGTAGGACTAGCGGGATCAAATGAGCAGTTCTTC. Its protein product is CASSEVGLAGSNEQFF.

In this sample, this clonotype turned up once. CDR3 coding DNA: TGTGCCAGCAGCCAAGACCCGGGACTAGCGGTGGCGGAGACCCAGTACTTC. Protein product: CASSQDPGLAVAETQYF. The V gene is TRBV14, the J gene TRBJ2-5; TRBD2 matches 11 bases. The junction had 8 bases not matched to a gene; V was cut back by 0 bases and J by 5 bases. The germline V gene encodes CDR1 SGHDN and CDR2 FVKESK. The CDR3 length is 17 residues.

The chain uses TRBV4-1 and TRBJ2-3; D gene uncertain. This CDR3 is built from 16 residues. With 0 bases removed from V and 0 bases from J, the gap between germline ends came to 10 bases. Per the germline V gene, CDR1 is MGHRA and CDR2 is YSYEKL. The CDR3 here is CASSQETFHSTDTQYF. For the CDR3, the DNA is TGCGCCAGCAGCCAAGAAACGTTCCATAGCACAGATACGCAGTATTTT.

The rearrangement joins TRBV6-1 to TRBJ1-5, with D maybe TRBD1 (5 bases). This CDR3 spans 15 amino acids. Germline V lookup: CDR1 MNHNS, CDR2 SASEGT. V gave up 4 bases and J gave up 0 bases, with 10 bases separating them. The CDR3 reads CASSVQVNSNQPQHF. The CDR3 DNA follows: TGTGCCAGCAGTGTACAGGTTAATAGCAATCAGCCCCAGCATTTT.

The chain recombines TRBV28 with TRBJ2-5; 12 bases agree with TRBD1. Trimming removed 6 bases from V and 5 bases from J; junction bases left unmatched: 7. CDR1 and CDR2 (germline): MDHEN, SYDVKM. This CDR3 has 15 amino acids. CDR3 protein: CASSPGQGAGETQYF. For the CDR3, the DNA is TGTGCCAGCAGCCCGGGACAGGGGGCAGGGGAGACCCAGTACTTC.

CDR3 DNA: TGTGCCAGCAGCTTCCCTAGCGGCGCCACAGATACGCAGTATTTT. It yields the protein CASSFPSGATDTQYF. The chain uses TRBV7-9 and TRBJ2-3; TRBD2 agrees at 7 bases. In germline, CDR1 is SEHNR, CDR2 FQNEAQ (reference sequence). With V trimmed by 3 bases and J by 2 bases, 5 bases remained unmatched. This CDR3 region has 15 residues.

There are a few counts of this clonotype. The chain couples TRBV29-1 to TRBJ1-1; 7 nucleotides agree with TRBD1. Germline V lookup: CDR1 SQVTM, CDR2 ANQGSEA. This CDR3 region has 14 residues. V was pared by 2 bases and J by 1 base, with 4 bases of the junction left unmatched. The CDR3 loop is CSVERRGPNTEAFF. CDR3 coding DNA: TGCAGCGTTGAAAGGAGGGGGCCGAACACTGAAGCTTTCTTT.

This CDR3 reads CATSGSVTKNIQYF. In nucleotides, the CDR3 is TGTGCCACCAGCGGGAGTGTTACCAAAAACATTCAGTACTTC. V is TRBV12-3 or TRBV12-4 and J is TRBJ2-4; 8 positions agree with TRBD2. Losses at the gene ends were 10 bases for V and 2 bases for J; bases not matched to a gene: 7. The CDR3 totals 14 residues.

The CDR3 coding sequence is TGTGCCAGCTCACCACGGGAGGCCCAGACCCAGTACTTC. Its translation: CASSPREAQTQYF. The V and J genes are TRBV18 and TRBJ2-5; D perhaps matches TRBD2 (6 bases). Germline V gives CDR1 KGHSH, CDR2 LQKENI. The CDR3 is 13 residues long. Trimming removed 1 base from V and 6 bases from J, with 9 bases in between.

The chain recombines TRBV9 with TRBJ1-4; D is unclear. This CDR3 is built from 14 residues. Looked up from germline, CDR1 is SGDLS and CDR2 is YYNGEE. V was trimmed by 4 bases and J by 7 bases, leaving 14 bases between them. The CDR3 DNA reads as TGTGCCAGCAGCCCTACTACTAAGCCTGAAAAACTGTTTTTT. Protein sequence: CASSPTTKPEKLFF.

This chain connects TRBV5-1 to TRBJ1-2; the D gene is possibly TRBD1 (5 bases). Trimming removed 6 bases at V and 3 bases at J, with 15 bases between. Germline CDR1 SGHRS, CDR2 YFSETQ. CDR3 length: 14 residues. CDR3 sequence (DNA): TGCGCCAGCACTTCCGGGGGGAGCGACTATGGCTACACCTTC. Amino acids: CASTSGGSDYGYTF. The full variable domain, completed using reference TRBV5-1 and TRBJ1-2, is KAGVTQTPRYLIKTRGQQVTLSCSPISGHRSVSWYQQTPGQGLQFLFEYFSETQRNKGNFPGRFSGRQFSNSRSEMNVSTLELGDSALYLCASTSGGSDYGYTFGSGTRLTVV.

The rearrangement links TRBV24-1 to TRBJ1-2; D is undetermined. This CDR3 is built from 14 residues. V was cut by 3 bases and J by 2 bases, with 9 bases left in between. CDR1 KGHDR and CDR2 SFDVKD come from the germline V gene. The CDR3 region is CATSDPTANYGYTF. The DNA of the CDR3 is TGTGCCACCAGTGATCCGACGGCAAACTATGGCTACACCTTC.

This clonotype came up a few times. The CDR3 loop reads CASTNPGTGQEAFF. In DNA, the CDR3 is TGTGCCAGCACCAACCCGGGGACGGGACAGGAAGCTTTCTTT. The rearrangement links TRBV12-3 or TRBV12-4 to TRBJ1-1; 7 bases line up with TRBD1. The length of the CDR3 is 14 residues. V lost 7 bases, J lost 8 bases, and 13 bases stayed unmatched.

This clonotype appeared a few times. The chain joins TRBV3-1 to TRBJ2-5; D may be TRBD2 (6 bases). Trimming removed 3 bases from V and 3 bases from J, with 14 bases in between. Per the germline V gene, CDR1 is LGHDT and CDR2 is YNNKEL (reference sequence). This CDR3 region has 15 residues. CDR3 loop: CASSQGWREEETQYF. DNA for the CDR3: TGTGCCAGCAGCCAGGGTTGGAGGGAGGAAGAGACCCAGTACTTC.

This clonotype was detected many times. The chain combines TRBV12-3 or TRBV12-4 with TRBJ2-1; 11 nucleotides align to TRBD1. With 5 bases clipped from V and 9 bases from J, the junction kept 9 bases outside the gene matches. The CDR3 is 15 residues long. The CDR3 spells CASSVPGQGVGEQFF. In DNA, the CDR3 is TGTGCCAGCAGTGTTCCGGGACAGGGGGTTGGTGAGCAGTTCTTC.